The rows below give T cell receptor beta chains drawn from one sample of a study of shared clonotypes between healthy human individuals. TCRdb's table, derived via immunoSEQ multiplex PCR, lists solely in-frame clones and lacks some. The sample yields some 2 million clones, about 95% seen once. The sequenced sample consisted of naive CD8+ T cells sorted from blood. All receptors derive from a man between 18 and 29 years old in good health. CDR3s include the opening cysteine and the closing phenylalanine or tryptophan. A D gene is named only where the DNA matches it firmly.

CDR3aa: CASRNQGSWYGYTF; CDR3nt: TGTGCCAGCCGGAATCAGGGTTCTTGGTATGGCTACACCTTC; v_gene: TRBV27; d_gene: -; j_gene: TRBJ1-2
CDR3aa: CASLIYGWGAETQYF; CDR3nt: TGTGCCAGCCTGATTTATGGGTGGGGGGCAGAGACCCAGTACTTC; v_gene: TRBV5-6; d_gene: -; j_gene: TRBJ2-5
CDR3aa: CASSLDETGGRFEQFF; CDR3nt: TGTGCCAGCAGCTTAGATGAGACAGGGGGTCGATTTGAGCAGTTCTTC; v_gene: TRBV7-8; d_gene: TRBD1; j_gene: TRBJ2-1
CDR3aa: CAWSVPRDRLEAFF; CDR3nt: TGTGCCTGGAGTGTACCCCGGGACCGACTTGAAGCTTTCTTT; v_gene: TRBV30; d_gene: -; j_gene: TRBJ1-1
CDR3aa: CASSFTVPGGTEAFF; CDR3nt: TGTGCCAGCAGTTTTACGGTCCCGGGAGGCACTGAAGCTTTCTTT; v_gene: TRBV27; d_gene: -; j_gene: TRBJ1-1
CDR3aa: CASRLAGVGTGELFF; CDR3nt: TGTGCCAGCAGACTAGCGGGAGTAGGCACCGGGGAGCTGTTTTTT; v_gene: TRBV27; d_gene: TRBD2; j_gene: TRBJ2-2
CDR3aa: CASSSTGGHPLYGQYF; CDR3nt: TGTGCCAGCAGCTCCACAGGGGGCCACCCATTATATGGGCAGTATTTT; v_gene: TRBV11-2; d_gene: TRBD1; j_gene: TRBJ2-3
CDR3aa: CASSLDWSGGYNSPLHF; CDR3nt: TGTGCCAGCAGCTTAGATTGGTCGGGGGGTTATAATTCACCCCTCCACTTT; v_gene: TRBV11-2; d_gene: -; j_gene: TRBJ1-6
CDR3aa: CASSEAGLAVEQFF; CDR3nt: TGTGCCAGCAGTGAAGCGGGACTAGCGGTAGAGCAGTTCTTC; v_gene: TRBV2; d_gene: TRBD2; j_gene: TRBJ2-1
CDR3aa: CASSSGQGMNTEAFF; CDR3nt: TGTGCCAGCAGCTCGGGACAGGGGATGAACACTGAAGCTTTCTTT; v_gene: TRBV7-3; d_gene: TRBD1; j_gene: TRBJ1-1
CDR3aa: CASSRMAERAPYEQYF; CDR3nt: TGTGCCAGCAGCCGGATGGCAGAGCGGGCCCCCTACGAGCAGTACTTC; v_gene: TRBV11-2; d_gene: -; j_gene: TRBJ2-7
CDR3aa: CAWNHPNTEAFF; CDR3nt: TGTGCCTGGAACCATCCCAACACTGAAGCTTTCTTT; v_gene: TRBV30; d_gene: -; j_gene: TRBJ1-1
CDR3aa: CASSYYPDMNTEAFF; CDR3nt: TGTGCCAGCAGTTATTATCCGGACATGAACACTGAAGCTTTCTTT; v_gene: TRBV6-5; d_gene: -; j_gene: TRBJ1-1
CDR3aa: CSAEGGGYGYTF; CDR3nt: TGCAGCGCCGAGGGGGGCGGGTATGGCTACACCTTC; v_gene: TRBV29-1; d_gene: -; j_gene: TRBJ1-2
CDR3aa: CASSSGLAGGLRQETQYF; CDR3nt: TGCGCCAGCAGCTCGGGACTAGCGGGTGGACTTCGGCAAGAGACCCAGTACTTC; v_gene: TRBV5-1; d_gene: TRBD2; j_gene: TRBJ2-5